This T cell receptor beta chain was sequenced in a study of spatial heterogeneity in lung cancer. Whole-study results and caveats: For expanded intratumoral alpha and beta TCRs, counts tracked tumor mutation counts.

Time point specified: sample taken at primary tumor resection. Trimming left V 7 bases short and J 8 bases short, with 20 bases between. Germline V CDR1 and CDR2: ENHRY, SYGVKD. The CDR3 covers 14 residues. This clonotype occurred many times. The target antigen is unknown. TCRdb reprocessed the 5' RACE reads with MiXCR, giving one entry per CDR3 protein. The sample includes 8,000 to 10,000 distinct CDR3 sequences, about 6.9% of them seen just once. This clonotype was sampled from a male donor with early-stage non-small cell lung cancer. This chain joins TRBV10-3 and TRBJ1-2, with D possibly TRBD1 on 6 matching bases. The material was lung tumor tissue, obtained at surgery. CDR3: CAITADSHLYGYTF. CDR3 nucleotide sequence: TGTGCCATCACCGCGGACAGCCACCTCTACGGCTACACCTTC.